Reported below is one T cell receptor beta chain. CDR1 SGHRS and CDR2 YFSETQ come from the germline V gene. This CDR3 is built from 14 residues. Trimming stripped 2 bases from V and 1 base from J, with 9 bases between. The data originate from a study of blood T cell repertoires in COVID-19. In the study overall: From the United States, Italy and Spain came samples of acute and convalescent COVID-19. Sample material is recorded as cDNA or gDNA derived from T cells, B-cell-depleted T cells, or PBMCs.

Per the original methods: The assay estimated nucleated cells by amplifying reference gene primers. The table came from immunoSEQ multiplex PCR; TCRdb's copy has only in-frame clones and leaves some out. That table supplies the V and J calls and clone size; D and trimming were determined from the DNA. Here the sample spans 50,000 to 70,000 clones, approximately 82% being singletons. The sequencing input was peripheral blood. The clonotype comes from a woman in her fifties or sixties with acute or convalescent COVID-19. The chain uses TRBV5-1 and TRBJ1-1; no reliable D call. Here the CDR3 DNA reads TGCGCCAGCAGCTTACAGACCTCGAACACTGAAGCTTTCTTT. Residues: CASSLQTSNTEAFF.